Following are 12 T cell receptor beta chains from one sample sequenced in a study of blood T cell repertoires in COVID-19. Sequencing used immunoSEQ multiplex PCR; TCRdb keeps in-frame clones, though not all of them. The data contain around 63,000 clones, approximately 81% of them singletons. The sample comprised peripheral blood. The receptors come from a woman older than 75 with active or convalescent COVID-19.

V gene TRBV27 combines with J gene TRBJ2-5; 9 positions match TRBD1. The CDR3 has 15 residues. With V trimmed by 1 base and J by 4 bases, 4 bases remained unmatched. Germline assignment: CDR1 MNHEY and CDR2 SMNVEV (reference sequence). The CDR3 DNA follows: TGTGCCAGCAGTTTATTTCGGGGACAGGGAGAGACCCAGTACTTC. Encoded protein: CASSLFRGQGETQYF.

This chain joins TRBV5-6 and TRBJ2-3, with 11 positions matching TRBD1. This CDR3 region has 16 residues. The ends lost 4 bases at V and 2 bases at J; junction bases unmatched: 6. Germline V gives CDR1 SGHDT, CDR2 YYEEEE. Here the CDR3 reads CASSTLGQGATDTQYF. The CDR3 region has the DNA TGTGCCAGCAGCACGCTAGGACAGGGGGCCACAGATACGCAGTATTTT.

This sequence joins TRBV7-9 and TRBJ1-6; TRBD1 matches 8 bases. Germline V gene lookup returns CDR1 SEHNR and CDR2 FQNEAQ (reference sequence). V lost 5 bases to trimming and J lost 10 bases; unmatched junction nucleotides: 10. The CDR3 contains 15 residues. CDR3 coding DNA: TGTGCCAGCAGCACCGGGACAGGATTAGTCTCACCCCTCCACTTT. It specifies CASSTGTGLVSPLHF. Combining the CDR3 with reference TRBV7-9 and TRBJ1-6 gives the whole variable domain DTGVSQNPRHKITKRGQNVTFRCDPISEHNRLYWYRQTLGQGPEFLTYFQNEAQLEKSRLLSDRFSAERPKGSFSTLEIQRTEQGDSAMYLCASSTGTGLVSPLHFGNGTRLTVT.

The rearrangement uses TRBV4-1 and TRBJ1-1, with 7 bases aligning to TRBD1. V lost 4 bases and J lost 1; bases outside the gene matches: 3. This CDR3 is built from 14 residues. Germline V CDR1 and CDR2: MGHRA, YSYEKL. In DNA, the CDR3 is TGCGCCAGCAGCCCCGACAGGGCGAACACTGAAGCTTTCTTT. Protein: CASSPDRANTEAFF.

The genes are TRBV6-4 and TRBJ2-1; 7 bases line up with TRBD1. Germline V gene sequence: CDR1 MRHNA, CDR2 SNTAGT. With 6 bases clipped from V and 3 bases from J, the junction kept 8 bases outside the gene matches. The CDR3 totals 15 residues. DNA for the CDR3: TGTGCCAGCAGCGCACGACAGGGAATCTACAATGAGCAGTTCTTC. This translates into CASSARQGIYNEQFF.

V gene TRBV7-2 combines with J gene TRBJ1-1; 7 bases align to TRBD1. The CDR3 length is 14 residues. Germline V CDR1 and CDR2: SGHTA, FQGNSA. V was clipped by 1 base and J by 2 bases; unmatched bases: 1. This CDR3 is CASSLGTGNTEAFF. DNA for the CDR3: TGTGCCAGCAGCTTAGGGACAGGCAACACTGAAGCTTTCTTT.

V is TRBV10-3 and J is TRBJ1-6; 11 bases are a match to TRBD1. The germline CDR1 and CDR2 sequences are ENHRY and SYGVKD. V gave up 3 bases and J gave up 10 bases; unmatched junction bases: 5. The CDR3 runs to 15 residues. CDR3 coding DNA: TGTGCCATCAGTGACAGGGACAGGGGGAACTCACCCCTCCACTTT. It yields the protein CAISDRDRGNSPLHF.

The J gene is TRBJ1-4, the V gene TRBV6-5; weak D call: TRBD1 (6 bases). The V end was cut by 7 bases, the J end by 12 bases, with 21 bases between. The CDR3 consists of 14 residues. Germline loops: CDR1 MNHEY, CDR2 SVGAGI. The chain's CDR3 is CASTDGTPLGQLFF. The CDR3 nucleotides read TGTGCCAGCACCGACGGGACACCCCTAGGGCAACTGTTTTTT.

This clone has just a few counts. The chain carries TRBV21-1 and TRBJ1-2; no DNA check was done on the table's D call, TRBD1. TRBV21-1 is a recognized pseudogene. The CDR3 spans 14 residues. The CDR3 DNA reads as TGTGCCAGCGACCGGGACACCCCACGGGATGGCTACACCTTC. Translation gives CASDRDTPRDGYTF.

The chain has TRBV6-5 and TRBJ2-5, with TRBD2 as a possible D gene (6 bases). The germline V and J ends were trimmed by 6 bases and 2 bases, with 13 bases remaining between them. This CDR3 is built from 14 residues. Per the germline V gene, CDR1 is MNHEY and CDR2 is SVGAGI. The CDR3 DNA reads as TGTGCCAGCAGGGTGGGGACTTTACAAGAGACCCAGTACTTC. Amino acids: CASRVGTLQETQYF.

The chain combines TRBV4-1 with TRBJ2-7, with D tentatively TRBD1 (6 bases). Germline V CDR1 and CDR2: MGHRA, YSYEKL. This CDR3 is 15 amino acids long. The ends were cut back, 4 bases at V and 0 bases at J, with 13 bases in the middle. This CDR3 reads CASSPGTTTSYEQYF. CDR3 bases: TGCGCCAGCAGCCCCGGGACAACTACCTCCTACGAGCAGTACTTC.

This chain joins TRBV16 and TRBJ1-5; possibly TRBD1 for D (5 bases). Trimming shortened V by 0 bases and J by 4 bases, and 13 bases separated the two germline ends. The CDR3 spans 16 residues. From germline, CDR1 is KGHSY and CDR2 FQNENV. The DNA for the CDR3 is TGTGCCAGCAGCCAATCTCGAAGGGGTAGTAATCAGCCCCAGCATTTT. Translation gives CASSQSRRGSNQPQHF.